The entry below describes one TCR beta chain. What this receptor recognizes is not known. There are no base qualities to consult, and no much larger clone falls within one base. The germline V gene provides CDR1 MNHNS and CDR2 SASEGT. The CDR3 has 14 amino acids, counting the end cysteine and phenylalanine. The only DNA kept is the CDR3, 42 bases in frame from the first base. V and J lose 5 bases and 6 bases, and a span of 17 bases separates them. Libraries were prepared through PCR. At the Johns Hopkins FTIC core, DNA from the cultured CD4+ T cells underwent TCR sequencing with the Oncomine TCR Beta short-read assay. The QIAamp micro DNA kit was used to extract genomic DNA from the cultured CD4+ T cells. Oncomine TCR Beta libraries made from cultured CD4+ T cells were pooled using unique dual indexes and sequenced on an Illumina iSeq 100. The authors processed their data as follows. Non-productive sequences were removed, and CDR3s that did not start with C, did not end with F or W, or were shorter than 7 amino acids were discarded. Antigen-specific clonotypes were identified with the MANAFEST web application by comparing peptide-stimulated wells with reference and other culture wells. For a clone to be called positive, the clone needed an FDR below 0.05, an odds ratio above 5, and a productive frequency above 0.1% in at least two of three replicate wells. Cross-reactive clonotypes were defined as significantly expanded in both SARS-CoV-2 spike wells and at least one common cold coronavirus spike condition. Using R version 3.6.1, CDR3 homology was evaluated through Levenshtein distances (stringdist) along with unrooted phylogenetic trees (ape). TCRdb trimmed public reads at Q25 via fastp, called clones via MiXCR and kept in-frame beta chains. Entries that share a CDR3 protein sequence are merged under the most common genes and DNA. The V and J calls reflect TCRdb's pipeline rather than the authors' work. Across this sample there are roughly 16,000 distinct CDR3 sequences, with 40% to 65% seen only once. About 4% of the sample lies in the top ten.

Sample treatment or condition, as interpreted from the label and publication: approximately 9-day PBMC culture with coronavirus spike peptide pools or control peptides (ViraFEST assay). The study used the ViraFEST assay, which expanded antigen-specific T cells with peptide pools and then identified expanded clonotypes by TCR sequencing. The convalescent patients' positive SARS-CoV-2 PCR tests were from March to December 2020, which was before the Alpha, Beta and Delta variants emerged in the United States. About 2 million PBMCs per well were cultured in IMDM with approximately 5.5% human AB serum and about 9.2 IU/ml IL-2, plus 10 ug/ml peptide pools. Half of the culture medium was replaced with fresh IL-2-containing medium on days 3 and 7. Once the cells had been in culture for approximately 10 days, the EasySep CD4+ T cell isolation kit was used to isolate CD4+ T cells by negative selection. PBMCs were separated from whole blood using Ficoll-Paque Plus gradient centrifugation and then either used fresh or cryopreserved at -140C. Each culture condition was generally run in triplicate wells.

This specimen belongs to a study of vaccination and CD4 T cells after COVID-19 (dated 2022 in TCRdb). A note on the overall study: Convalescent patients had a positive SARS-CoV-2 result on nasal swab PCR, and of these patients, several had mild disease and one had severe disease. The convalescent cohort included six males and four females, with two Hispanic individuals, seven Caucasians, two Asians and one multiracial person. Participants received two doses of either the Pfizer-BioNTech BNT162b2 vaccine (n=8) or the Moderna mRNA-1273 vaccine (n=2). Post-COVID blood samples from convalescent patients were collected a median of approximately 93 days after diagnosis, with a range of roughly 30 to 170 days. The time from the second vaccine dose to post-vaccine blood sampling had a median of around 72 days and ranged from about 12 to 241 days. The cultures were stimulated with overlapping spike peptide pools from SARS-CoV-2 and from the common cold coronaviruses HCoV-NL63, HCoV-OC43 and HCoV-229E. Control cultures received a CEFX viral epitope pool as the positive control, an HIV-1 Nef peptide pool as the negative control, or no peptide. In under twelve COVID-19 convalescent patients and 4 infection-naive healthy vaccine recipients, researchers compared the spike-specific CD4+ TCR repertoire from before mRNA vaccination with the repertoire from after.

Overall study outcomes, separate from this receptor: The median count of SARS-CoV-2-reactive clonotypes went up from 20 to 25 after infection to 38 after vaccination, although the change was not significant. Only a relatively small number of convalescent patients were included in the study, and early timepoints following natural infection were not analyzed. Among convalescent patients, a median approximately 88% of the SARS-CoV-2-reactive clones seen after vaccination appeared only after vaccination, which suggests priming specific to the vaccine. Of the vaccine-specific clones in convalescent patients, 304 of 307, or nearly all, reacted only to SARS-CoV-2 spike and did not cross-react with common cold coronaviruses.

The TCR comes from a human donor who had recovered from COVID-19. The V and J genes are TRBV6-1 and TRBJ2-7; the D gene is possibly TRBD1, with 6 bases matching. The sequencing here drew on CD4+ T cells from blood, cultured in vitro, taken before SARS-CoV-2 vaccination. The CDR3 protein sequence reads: CASSSRDMHLEQYF. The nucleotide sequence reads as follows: TGTGCCAGCAGTAGCCGGGACATGCACCTCGAGCAGTACTTC.